This passage covers 29 T cell receptor beta chains from one sample sequenced in a study of blood T cell repertoires in COVID-19. Clones were sequenced by immunoSEQ multiplex PCR, and TCRdb holds only the in-frame ones, with some missing. The data contain roughly 300,000 clones, 85% of them singletons. The sample was peripheral blood. These receptors were obtained from a human donor in a cohort sampled during active COVID-19.

The CDR3 nucleotides are TGTGCCAGCTCACAAGACCAGGGTCTCTATGGCTACACCTTC. This codes for CASSQDQGLYGYTF. This chain connects TRBV18 to TRBJ1-2, with D possibly matching TRBD1 (5 bases). Germline V CDR1 and CDR2: KGHSH, LQKENI. The CDR3 length is 14 residues. V was cut by 4 bases and J by 4 bases, with 13 bases left in between.

The J gene is TRBJ1-5, the V gene TRBV4-2, with a weak D call TRBD1 (5 bases). The CDR3 runs to 14 residues. From germline, CDR1 is LGHNA and CDR2 YNFKEQ. The germline V and J ends were trimmed by 4 bases and 11 bases, with 18 bases remaining between them. DNA for the CDR3: TGTGCCAGCAGCCCTGAGGACACCGGGGGAGCCCAGCATTTT. Protein sequence: CASSPEDTGGAQHF.

The chain recombines TRBV29-1 with TRBJ2-3; D not resolved. V dropped 5 bases and J dropped 6 bases, with 9 bases sitting between them. The germline V gene has CDR1 SQVTM and CDR2 ANQGSEA. The CDR3 is 11 residues long. CDR3 nucleotides: TGCAGCGTTAACTATGGGGATACGCAGTATTTT. Protein: CSVNYGDTQYF.

CDR3 region: CASCPGLTYEQYF. CDR3 nucleotides: TGTGCCAGCTGTCCGGGACTGACCTACGAGCAGTACTTC. The rearrangement links TRBV2 to TRBJ2-7, with TRBD2 as a possible D gene (6 bases). Germline CDR1 and CDR2: SNHLY and FYNNEI. The CDR3 consists of 13 residues. Between the trimmed V and J ends, which lost 8 bases and 2 bases, there was a span of 13 bases.

The J gene is TRBJ2-3, the V gene TRBV5-1; TRBD1 matches 8 bases. The germline V gene has CDR1 SGHRS and CDR2 YFSETQ. Trimming took 4 bases from V and 1 from J; bases not matched to a gene: 5. This CDR3 has 15 amino acids. The chain's CDR3 is CASSLPRGRTDTQYF. CDR3 nucleotides: TGCGCCAGCAGCCTACCCAGGGGGCGCACAGATACGCAGTATTTT. Full variable domain (remainder filled in from reference TRBV5-1 and TRBJ2-3): KAGVTQTPRYLIKTRGQQVTLSCSPISGHRSVSWYQQTPGQGLQFLFEYFSETQRNKGNFPGRFSGRQFSNSRSEMNVSTLELGDSALYLCASSLPRGRTDTQYFGPGTRLTVL.

The rearrangement uses TRBV7-2 and TRBJ2-3, with a weak D call TRBD1 (7 bases). CDR1 and CDR2 from the germline V gene are SGHTA and FQGNSA. The CDR3 runs 15 residues. Trimming removed 5 bases at V and 6 bases at J, with 18 bases between. The CDR3, as DNA: TGTGCCAGCAGCCCCCGGAGGGCCAGGGGGGATACGCAGTATTTT. Its translation: CASSPRRARGDTQYF.

The rearrangement links TRBV29-1 to TRBJ2-3; 14 positions agree with TRBD2. With V trimmed by 4 bases and J by 6 bases, 3 bases remained unmatched. The CDR3 sequence is 14 residues long. CDR1 and CDR2 from the germline V gene are SQVTM and ANQGSEA. This CDR3 is CSVGGTSGSDTQYF. The DNA for the CDR3 is TGCAGCGTTGGTGGGACTAGCGGGAGCGATACGCAGTATTTT.

The J gene is TRBJ1-1, the V gene TRBV27, with 8 bases that match TRBD1. Germline V lookup: CDR1 MNHEY, CDR2 SMNVEV (reference sequence). The CDR3 is made up of 13 amino acids. Unmatched junction bases numbered 2, after V lost 3 bases and J lost 5 bases. The CDR3 region has the DNA TGTGCCAGCAGTTTGAGACAGGGGACTGAAGCTTTCTTT. This gives the protein CASSLRQGTEAFF.

The V and J genes are TRBV5-1 and TRBJ2-2, with TRBD2 identical over 11 bases. V was pared by 4 bases and J by 6 bases, with 5 bases of the junction left unmatched. The germline gives CDR1 SGHRS, CDR2 YFSETQ. CDR3 length: 15 residues. In nucleotides, the CDR3 is TGCGCCAGCAGCCTTACTAGCGGGAGAGCCGGGGAGCTGTTTTTT. The encoded protein is CASSLTSGRAGELFF.

A single count supports this clone. The genes are TRBV9 and TRBJ1-3; the match to TRBD1 covers 7 bases. After removal of 4 bases from V and 0 bases from J, the junction contained 4 bases not matched to a gene. The CDR3 extends over 15 amino acids. Germline assignment: CDR1 SGDLS and CDR2 YYNGEE. CDR3 protein: CASSPRQGSGNTIYF. The CDR3 DNA follows: TGTGCCAGCAGCCCCCGACAGGGCTCTGGAAACACCATATATTTT.

The chain combines TRBV5-1 with TRBJ2-7, with 8 bases aligning to TRBD1. V trimming: 3 bases; J trimming: 1 base; junction bases outside the gene matches: 6. Germline CDR1 SGHRS, CDR2 YFSETQ. CDR3 size: 15 residues. CDR3 sequence reads: CASSSWTGSSYEQYF. The CDR3 DNA reads TGCGCCAGCAGCTCTTGGACAGGGTCATCCTACGAGCAGTACTTC.

This rearrangement joins TRBV4-3 to TRBJ1-6; D call uncertain. The V end was cut by 1 base, the J end by 7 bases, with 8 bases between. The CDR3 runs 14 residues. Germline values: CDR1 LGHNA, CDR2 YSLEER. CDR3 coding DNA: TGCGCCAGCAGCCAAGTGGAGGGAAATTCACCCCTCCACTTT. This encodes CASSQVEGNSPLHF.

CDR3 nucleotides: TGTGCCAGCAGTCCTAGGTCTAGGGAGACCCAGTACTTC. Translation gives CASSPRSRETQYF. V usage is TRBV27 and J usage is TRBJ2-5; D gene uncertain. Between the trimmed V and J ends, which lost 5 bases and 5 bases, there was a span of 12 bases. From germline, CDR1 is MNHEY and CDR2 SMNVEV (reference sequence). The CDR3 runs to 13 residues.

This clone occurred once. The genes are TRBV10-2 and TRBJ1-4, with D perhaps matching TRBD1 (5 bases). Per the germline V gene, CDR1 is WSHSY and CDR2 is SAAADI. Trimming removed 3 bases at V and 4 bases at J, with 12 bases between. CDR3 size: 15 residues. The CDR3 loop is CASSEGAQINEKLFF. CDR3 bases: TGCGCCAGCAGTGAAGGGGCTCAGATTAATGAAAAACTGTTTTTT.

The genes are TRBV11-2 and TRBJ2-5; weak D call: TRBD2 (5 bases). This CDR3 is built from 15 residues. Germline V gene sequence: CDR1 SGHAT, CDR2 FQNNGV. Trimming removed 5 bases from V and 7 bases from J, with 20 bases in between. The CDR3 sequence: CASSREGSDVGTQYF. The CDR3 nucleotides are TGTGCCAGCAGCCGGGAAGGGTCGGACGTGGGGACCCAGTACTTC.

CDR3 sequence: CASSPGVPDTGELFF. DNA of the CDR3: TGTGCCAGCAGCCCCGGAGTACCTGACACCGGGGAGCTGTTTTTT. This chain connects TRBV11-3 to TRBJ2-2; D gene uncertain. The germline V gene has CDR1 SGHNT and CDR2 YENEEA. The CDR3 loop spans 15 amino acids. Trimming left V 5 bases short and J 3 bases short, with 13 bases between.

The V and J genes are TRBV3-1 (or the pseudogene TRBV3-2) and TRBJ1-2; D is undetermined. With 4 bases removed from V and 8 bases from J, the gap between germline ends came to 14 bases. The CDR3 length is 13 residues. The germline gives CDR1 LGHDT, CDR2 YNNKEL (reference sequence). The CDR3: CASSPGRSSGYTF. CDR3 nucleotide sequence: TGTGCCAGCAGCCCCGGGAGGTCATCAGGCTACACCTTC.

The V call is TRBV5-8, the J call TRBJ2-7; 9 positions match TRBD1. V shed 0 bases, J shed 4 bases, and the junction held 2 bases outside the gene matches. The CDR3 totals 14 residues. Germline CDR1 reads SGHTS; CDR2 reads YDEGEE. DNA of the CDR3: TGTGCCAGCAGCTTGGAGGGACAGGGATACGAGCAGTACTTC. This codes for CASSLEGQGYEQYF.

This chain uses TRBV3-1 (or the pseudogene TRBV3-2) with TRBJ2-7; D is unclear. This CDR3 is 11 amino acids long. V lost 4 bases to trimming and J lost 4 bases, with 5 bases between them. Germline loops: CDR1 LGHDT, CDR2 YNNKEL (reference sequence). CDR3 in DNA: TGTGCCAGCAGCCGTCAGTACGAGCAGTACTTC. Its translation: CASSRQYEQYF.

The chain is built from TRBV15 and TRBJ1-2, with D possibly being TRBD1 (6 bases). From germline, CDR1 is LNHNV and CDR2 YYDKDF (reference sequence). This CDR3 is built from 15 residues. V shed 0 bases and J shed 4 bases, with 12 bases lying between them. CDR3 residues: CATSREGAGAYGYTF. The CDR3 region has the DNA TGTGCCACCAGCAGAGAAGGGGCGGGGGCCTATGGCTACACCTTC. Full variable domain (rest looked up from reference TRBV15 and TRBJ1-2): DAMVIQNPRYQVTQFGKPVTLSCSQTLNHNVMYWYQQKSSQAPKLLFHYYDKDFNNEADTPDNFQSRRPNTSFCFLDIRSPGLGDTAMYLCATSREGAGAYGYTFGSGTRLTVV.

The chain employs TRBV11-2 and TRBJ1-2; TRBD1 matches at 7 bases. This CDR3 contains 13 residues. Per germline, CDR1 SGHAT and CDR2 FQNNGV. Losses at the gene ends were 10 bases for V and 4 bases for J; bases not matched to a gene: 9. CDR3 sequence reads: CATQTGTGYGYTF. The CDR3 DNA is TGTGCCACTCAGACAGGGACGGGCTATGGCTACACCTTC.

The rearrangement uses TRBV7-2 and TRBJ1-5, with 8 bases that match TRBD1. V trimming: 3 bases; J trimming: 6 bases; junction bases outside the gene matches: 7. The CDR3 is made up of 15 amino acids. From germline, CDR1 is SGHTA and CDR2 FQGNSA. CDR3 DNA sequence: TGTGCCAGCAGCTTCGCGGGACAGGCGGCTCAGCCCCAGCATTTT. Protein product: CASSFAGQAAQPQHF.

The V gene is TRBV28, the J gene TRBJ1-5; D remains unclear. Trimming left V 6 bases short and J 8 bases short, with 11 bases between. This CDR3 region has 12 residues. Germline loops: CDR1 MDHEN, CDR2 SYDVKM. CDR3 protein: CASRKNEEPQHF. CDR3 nucleotides: TGTGCCAGCAGAAAGAATGAGGAGCCCCAGCATTTT.

The rearrangement uses TRBV7-9 and TRBJ2-7; 9 bases are a match to TRBD1. V shed 6 bases and J 0 bases; nucleotides not matched to a gene: 9. The germline CDR1 and CDR2 sequences are SEHNR and FQNEAQ (reference sequence). The CDR3 is 16 residues long. CDR3 protein: CASRVYGTGSSYEQYF. The CDR3 bases are TGTGCCAGCAGGGTCTACGGGACAGGGTCCTCCTACGAGCAGTACTTC.

The chain is built from TRBV7-9 and TRBJ2-4; TRBD1 is a possible D gene (6 bases). V was pared by 0 bases and J by 7 bases, with 10 bases between. Germline V CDR1 and CDR2: SEHNR, FQNEAQ (reference sequence). CDR3 length: 14 residues. The chain's CDR3 is CASSLADRMNIQYF. In DNA form, the CDR3 reads TGTGCCAGCAGCTTAGCGGACAGAATGAACATTCAGTACTTC.

The chain carries TRBV15 and TRBJ2-2; 7 bases align to TRBD1. Germline CDR1 LNHNV, CDR2 YYDKDF (reference sequence). The CDR3 spans 17 residues. The V segment lost 1 base and the J segment 1 base; nucleotides outside the gene matches: 6. As DNA, the CDR3 is TGTGCCACCAGCAGAGGCCAGCGGACAGGGAACACCGGGGAGCTGTTTTTT. It yields the protein CATSRGQRTGNTGELFF.

The CDR3 bases are TGTGCCAGCAGCGCTCAGGGGGCTGGGGCCAACGTCCTGACTTTC. Protein product: CASSAQGAGANVLTF. The rearrangement uses TRBV9 and TRBJ2-6, with TRBD1 matching over 7 bases. Trimming took 3 bases from V and 2 from J; bases not matched to a gene: 2. Germline assignment: CDR1 SGDLS and CDR2 YYNGEE. This CDR3 contains 15 residues.

V is TRBV30 and J is TRBJ2-7; no reliable D call. Germline-derived CDR1 and CDR2 are GTSNPN and SVGIG (reference sequence). This CDR3 is built from 11 residues. V lost 7 bases to trimming and J lost 0 bases, with 7 bases between them. CDR3 nucleotides: TGTGCCTTTAGTACCTCCTACGAGCAGTACTTC. Translation gives CAFSTSYEQYF.

This chain uses TRBV5-1 with TRBJ1-4; possible D gene TRBD1, 6 bases. V lost 4 bases and J lost 4, with 11 bases in between. Germline V gene lookup returns CDR1 SGHRS and CDR2 YFSETQ. The CDR3 contains 14 residues. The CDR3 sequence is CASSPGHLNEKLFF. The CDR3 DNA reads as TGCGCCAGCAGCCCGGGACATCTTAATGAAAAACTGTTTTTT.